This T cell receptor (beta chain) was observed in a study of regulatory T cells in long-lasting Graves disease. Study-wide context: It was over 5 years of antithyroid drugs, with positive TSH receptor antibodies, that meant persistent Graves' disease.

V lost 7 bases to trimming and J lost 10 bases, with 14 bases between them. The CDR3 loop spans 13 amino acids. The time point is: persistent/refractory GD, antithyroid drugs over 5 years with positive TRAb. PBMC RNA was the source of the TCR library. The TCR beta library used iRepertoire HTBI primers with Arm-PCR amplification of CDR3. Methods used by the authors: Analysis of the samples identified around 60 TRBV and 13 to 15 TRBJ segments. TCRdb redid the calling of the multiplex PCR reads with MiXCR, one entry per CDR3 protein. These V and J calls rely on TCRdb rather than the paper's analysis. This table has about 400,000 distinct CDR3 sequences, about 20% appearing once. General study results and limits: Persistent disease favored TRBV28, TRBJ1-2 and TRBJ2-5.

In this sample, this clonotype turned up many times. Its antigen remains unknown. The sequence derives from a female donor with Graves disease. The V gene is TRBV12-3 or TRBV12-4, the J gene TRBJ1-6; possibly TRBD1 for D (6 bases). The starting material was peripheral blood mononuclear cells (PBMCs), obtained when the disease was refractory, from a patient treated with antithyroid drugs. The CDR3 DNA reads TGTGCCAGCAACCTCGGGGGGGGCTCACCCCTCCACTTT. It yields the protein CASNLGGGSPLHF.